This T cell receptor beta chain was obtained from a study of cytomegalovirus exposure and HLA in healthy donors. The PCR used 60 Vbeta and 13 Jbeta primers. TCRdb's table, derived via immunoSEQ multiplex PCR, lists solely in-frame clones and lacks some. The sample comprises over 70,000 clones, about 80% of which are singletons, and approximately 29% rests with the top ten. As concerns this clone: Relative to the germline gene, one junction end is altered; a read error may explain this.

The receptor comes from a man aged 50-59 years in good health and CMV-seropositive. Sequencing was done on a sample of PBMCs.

Here the CDR3 DNA reads TGTGCCAGCAGCCTACACTCGGGATCCCCGGTTTTC. It translates to CASSLHSGSPVF. The chain links TRBV14 to TRBJ2-4; a weak D match, TRBD2 (5 bases). The germline V gene encodes CDR1 SGHDN and CDR2 FVKESK. The CDR3 length is 12 residues.